The clone carrying this TCR beta chain was seen a handful of times. Its matching antigen is unknown. The data are from a study of T cells after yellow fever vaccination. Study overall: SMART-Seq v4 Ultra Low Input prepared libraries from low-cell fractions. Findings of the study overall: In post-booster samples, most primary-vaccination clones reappeared (approximately 96% CD4, 70% to 90% CD8).

TCRdb reprocessed the 5' RACE reads with MiXCR, giving one entry per CDR3 protein. This table holds just under 600,000 distinct CDR3 sequences, about 14% found once. The specimen comprised PBMCs, sampled on the day of the yellow fever booster vaccination. This clonotype was obtained from a man aged 30-40 years who received the YFV17D yellow fever vaccine.

The chain's CDR3 is CASGDRGLEQYF. CDR3 nucleotide sequence: TGTGCCAGCGGCGACAGGGGGCTCGAGCAGTACTTC. The V call is TRBV3-1, the J call TRBJ2-7; 10 bases line up with TRBD1. CDR3 length: 12 amino acids. Trimming removed 8 bases from V and 6 bases from J; junction bases left unmatched: 4. In germline, CDR1 is LGHDT, CDR2 YNNKEL (reference sequence).